The clone carrying this T cell receptor beta chain has more than one count but fewer than ten. Its specificity is unknown. The record originates from a study of T cell repertoires in cytomegalovirus infection. Looking at the study overall: Public signatures in TCR beta pointed to CMV infection and matching HLA type. Regarding the study as a whole: The cumulative frequency of public TCR beta families identified carriers of CMV plus the relevant HLA. HLA-C-restricted, CMV-specific TCR beta clonotypes were dominant ex vivo.

TCRdb used MiXCR to reprocess the reads, holding one entry per CDR3 protein. This table has about 150,000 distinct CDR3 sequences, over 15% appearing once. Source material: CD8+ T cells from PBMCs. The TCR sequence derives from a human donor in good health (CMV status not recorded). Some clones in this sample may be carry-over from other donors' samples.

The CDR3 DNA follows: TGCGCCAGCAGCCAAGATTATAATCCAGGGTCCGGGGAGCTGTTTTTT. Its translation is CASSQDYNPGSGELFF. J is TRBJ2-2 and V is TRBV4-3; D may be TRBD1 (5 bases). The CDR3 length is 16 residues. Germline CDR1 reads LGHNA; CDR2 reads YSLEER. Trimming shortened V by 0 bases and J by 6 bases, and 14 bases separated the two germline ends.